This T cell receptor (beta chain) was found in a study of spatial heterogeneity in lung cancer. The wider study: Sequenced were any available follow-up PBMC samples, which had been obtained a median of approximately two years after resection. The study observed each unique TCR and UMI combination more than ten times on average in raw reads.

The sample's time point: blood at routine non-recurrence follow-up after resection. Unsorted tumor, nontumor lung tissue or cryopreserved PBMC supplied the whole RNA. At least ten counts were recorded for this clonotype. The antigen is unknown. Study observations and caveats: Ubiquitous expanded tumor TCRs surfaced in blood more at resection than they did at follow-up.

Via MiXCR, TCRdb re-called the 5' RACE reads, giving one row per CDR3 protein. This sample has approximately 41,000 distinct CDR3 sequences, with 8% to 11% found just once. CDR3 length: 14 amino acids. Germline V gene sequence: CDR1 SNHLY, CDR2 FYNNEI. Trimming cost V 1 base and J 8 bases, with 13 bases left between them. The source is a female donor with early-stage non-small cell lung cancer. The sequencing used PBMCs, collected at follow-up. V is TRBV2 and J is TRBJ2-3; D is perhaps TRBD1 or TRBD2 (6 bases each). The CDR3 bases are TGTGCCAGCAGTGAAGTGAAGGGGGGTGGTACGCAGTATTTT. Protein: CASSEVKGGGTQYF. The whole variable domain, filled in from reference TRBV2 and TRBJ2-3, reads EPEVTQTPSHQVTQMGQEVILRCVPISNHLYFYWYRQILGQKVEFLVSFYNNEISEKSEIFDDQFSVERPDGSNFTLKIRSTKLEDSAMYFCASSEVKGGGTQYFGPGTRLTVL.